A single sample gave rise to the 3 T cell receptor beta chains below, sequenced in a study of blood T cell repertoires in COVID-19. The assay was immunoSEQ multiplex PCR, and TCRdb's table has in-frame clones only and misses some. The sample shows roughly 33,000 clones, over 90% of them seen only once. The sample comprised peripheral blood. Receptors were obtained from a human donor in a cohort sampled during active COVID-19.

Only one count was recorded for this clone. The gene calls are TRBV19 and TRBJ1-3; 9 positions agree with TRBD1. Germline V CDR1 and CDR2: LNHDA, SQIVND (reference sequence). This CDR3 comprises 15 residues. Trimming at V came to 5 bases and at J to 4 bases, leaving 6 bases not matched to a gene. The CDR3 sequence: CASSAQGARGNTIYF. In DNA, the CDR3 is TGTGCCAGTAGTGCACAGGGGGCGCGAGGAAACACCATATATTTT.

This chain uses TRBV20-1 with TRBJ1-1, with D perhaps TRBD1 (5 bases). Per germline, CDR1 DFQATT and CDR2 SNEGSKA (reference sequence). CDR3 length: 10 amino acids. V lost 5 bases and J 11 bases, leaving 12 bases between the germline ends. The CDR3 sequence: CSARSRGAFF. The CDR3 DNA is TGCAGTGCTCGGTCCCGGGGGGCTTTCTTT.

Here the CDR3 DNA reads TGTGCCAGCAGCGCCGGGCCGGGAGGGGTCTCCTACAATGAGCAGTTCTTC. Translating it yields CASSAGPGGVSYNEQFF. The rearrangement joins TRBV5-4 to TRBJ2-1; 8 nucleotides align to TRBD2. This CDR3 contains 17 residues. Germline V gene sequence: CDR1 SGHNT, CDR2 YYREEE (reference sequence). Trimming removed 4 bases from V and 0 bases from J; junction bases left unmatched: 9.